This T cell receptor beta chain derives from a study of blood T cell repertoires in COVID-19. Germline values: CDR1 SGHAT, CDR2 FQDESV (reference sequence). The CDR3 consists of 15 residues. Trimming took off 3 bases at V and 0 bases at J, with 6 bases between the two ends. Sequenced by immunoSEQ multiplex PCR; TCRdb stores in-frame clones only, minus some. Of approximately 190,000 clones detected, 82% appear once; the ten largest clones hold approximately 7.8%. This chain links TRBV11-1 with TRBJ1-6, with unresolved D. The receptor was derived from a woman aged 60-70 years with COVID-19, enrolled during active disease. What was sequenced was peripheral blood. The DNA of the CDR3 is TGTGCCAGCAGCTTCTGGAGCTCCTATAATTCACCCCTCCACTTT. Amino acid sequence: CASSFWSSYNSPLHF.